These 21 T cell receptor beta chains share one sample of origin, sequenced in a study of CD8+CD57+ T cells in acquired aplastic anemia. Profiles of TCR beta VDJ and CDR3 were generated from a genomic DNA template. TCRdb processed the reads anew with MiXCR; each CDR3 protein has one entry. The sample includes roughly 160,000 distinct CDR3 sequences, roughly 48% seen only once; the top ten take about 2.8%. Patients chosen for sequencing had shown CD8+CD57+ cell expansion by flow cytometry. What was sequenced was sorted CD4+, CD8+, or CD8+CD57+ T cells (not recorded which) from PBMCs. Receptors were obtained from a human donor with aplastic anemia.

The chain is built from TRBV7-9 and TRBJ2-7; D gene unclear. V dropped 5 bases and J dropped 2 bases, with 7 bases sitting between them. Germline V CDR1 and CDR2: SEHNR, FQNEAQ (reference sequence). This CDR3 contains 12 residues. The CDR3 coding sequence is TGTGCCAGCAGCCCTCTCACCTACGAGCAGTACTTC. Protein: CASSPLTYEQYF.

This clonotype was observed a handful of times. This chain links TRBV7-2 with TRBJ2-7; TRBD2 is a possible D gene (6 bases). The CDR3 extends over 13 amino acids. The ends were cut back, 0 bases at V and 4 bases at J, with 7 bases in the middle. Germline loops: CDR1 SGHTA, CDR2 FQGNSA. The CDR3 region is CASSLATSYEQYF. In nucleotides, the CDR3 is TGTGCCAGCAGCTTAGCGACTAGTTACGAGCAGTACTTC.

This clonotype was picked up one time. The chain uses TRBV2 and TRBJ2-7, with 13 nucleotides matching TRBD2. The CDR3 is 14 residues long. The junction had 2 bases not matched to a gene; V was cut back by 6 bases and J by 3 bases. Germline CDR1 SNHLY, CDR2 FYNNEI. The CDR3 is CASSGTSGVYEQYF. CDR3 nucleotides: TGTGCCAGCAGCGGGACTAGCGGGGTCTACGAGCAGTACTTC.

With regard to this clonotype: At one end the junction does not follow the germline gene, possibly because of a read error. V usage is TRBV7-7 and J usage is TRBJ2-7; 7 bases are a match to TRBD1. The CDR3 extends over 14 amino acids. Germline CDR1 reads SSHAT; CDR2 reads FNYEAQ (reference sequence). The CDR3 coding sequence is TGTGCTAGCAGCCCCGGACAGGCTACCTACGAGCAGTACTTC. This encodes CASSPGQATYEQYF.

In this sample, this clonotype turned up many times. The CDR3 spells CSARDIGQIYGYTF. CDR3 bases: TGCAGTGCTAGAGATATCGGACAGATTTATGGCTACACCTTC. This rearrangement joins TRBV20-1 to TRBJ1-2; D perhaps matches TRBD1 (6 bases). Germline V CDR1 and CDR2: DFQATT, SNEGSKA (reference sequence). The CDR3 sequence is 14 residues long. Deletions cut 0 bases from V and 5 bases from J, with 13 bases between.

Many counts were recorded for this clonotype. This rearrangement joins TRBV2 to TRBJ2-7, with no clear D. Per the germline V gene, CDR1 is SNHLY and CDR2 is FYNNEI. Trimming took 6 bases from V and 4 from J, leaving 7 bases between them. The CDR3 length is 11 residues. The CDR3 nucleotides are TGTGCCAGCAGATCAGATTACGAGCAGTACTTC. Translation: CASRSDYEQYF.

V gene TRBV3-1 combines with J gene TRBJ2-5; TRBD1 agrees at 7 bases. Looked up from germline, CDR1 is LGHDT and CDR2 is YNNKEL (reference sequence). The CDR3 is made up of 14 amino acids. V lost 3 bases, J lost 3 bases, and 4 bases stayed unmatched. CDR3 sequence (DNA): TGTGCCAGCAGCCATAAGCAGGGGGAAGAGACCCAGTACTTC. This translates into CASSHKQGEETQYF.

This clonotype has only a few counts. V gene TRBV10-3 combines with J gene TRBJ2-7; a possible D gene is TRBD1 (5 bases). CDR3 length: 13 amino acids. V was shortened by 7 bases and J by 1 base, with 11 bases between the two germline ends. Germline V gives CDR1 ENHRY, CDR2 SYGVKD. DNA for the CDR3: TGTGCCATCAACAAAGACAGATCCTACGAGCAGTACTTC. Its translation: CAINKDRSYEQYF.

The chain combines TRBV6-1 with TRBJ1-2; D ambiguous. Germline CDR1 reads MNHNS; CDR2 reads SASEGT. The CDR3 has 15 amino acids. With 0 bases removed from V and 3 bases from J, the gap between germline ends came to 11 bases. CDR3 in amino acids: CASSEAPRNYYGYTF. The CDR3 bases are TGTGCCAGCAGTGAAGCGCCTCGGAATTACTATGGCTACACCTTC.

The CDR3 spells CASSENAGSGANVLTF. The CDR3 DNA sequence: TGCGCCAGCAGTGAGAATGCAGGCTCTGGGGCCAACGTCCTGACTTTC. The V call is TRBV10-2, the J call TRBJ2-6, with D unclear. V lost 2 bases, J lost 0 bases, and 8 bases lay in between. The CDR3 sequence is 16 residues long. Germline values: CDR1 WSHSY, CDR2 SAAADI.

The chain carries TRBV25-1 and TRBJ2-1; 7 bases are shared with TRBD1. The CDR3 has 16 amino acids. Germline V CDR1 and CDR2: MGHDK, SYGVNS. J gave up 3 bases and V 3 bases, and 8 bases lay outside the gene matches. CDR3 nucleotide sequence: TGTGCCAGCAGTGACTACCGGGACAGAATCTACAATGAGCAGTTCTTC. Encoded protein: CASSDYRDRIYNEQFF. Complete variable domain (other parts from reference TRBV25-1 and TRBJ2-1): EADIYQTPRYLVIGTGKKITLECSQTMGHDKMYWYQQDPGMELHLIHYSYGVNSTEKGDLSSESTVSRIRTEHFPLTLESARPSHTSQYLCASSDYRDRIYNEQFFGPGTRLTVL.

The V and J genes are TRBV11-2 and TRBJ2-7; D remains unclear. The germline CDR1 and CDR2 sequences are SGHAT and FQNNGV. Trimming shortened V by 5 bases and J by 1 base, and 15 bases separated the two germline ends. The CDR3 sequence is 15 residues long. The CDR3 loop reads CASSLSSSSSYEQYF. The CDR3 DNA reads as TGTGCCAGCAGCCTTTCCTCTTCTAGTTCCTACGAGCAGTACTTC.

This chain connects TRBV12-3 or TRBV12-4 to TRBJ2-7; 11 nucleotides match TRBD2. V shed 6 bases and J 5 bases; nucleotides not matched to a gene: 9. The CDR3 covers 15 residues. The CDR3 DNA reads TGTGCCAGCAGAGCCGGGACTAGCGGCAACCACGAGCAGTACTTC. Translation: CASRAGTSGNHEQYF.

This chain joins TRBV7-6 and TRBJ2-3, with 7 positions matching TRBD1. This CDR3 contains 14 residues. CDR1 is SGHVS, CDR2 FNYEAQ, per germline. V shed 8 bases, J shed 4 bases, and the junction held 9 bases outside the gene matches. The CDR3 region has the DNA TGTGCCAGCGGGCGGACAGGCGCCGCAGATACGCAGTATTTT. This gives the protein CASGRTGAADTQYF.

The chain carries TRBV28 and TRBJ1-1; 9 positions match TRBD1. V was clipped by 6 bases and J by 1 base; unmatched bases: 9. Germline loops: CDR1 MDHEN, CDR2 SYDVKM. The CDR3 is 16 amino acids. For the CDR3, the DNA is TGTGCCAGCAGCTACCGGGACAGGGTTTCGAACACTGAAGCTTTCTTT. It is translated as CASSYRDRVSNTEAFF.

The gene calls are TRBV28 and TRBJ1-5, with 9 bases identical to TRBD1. Germline V gene sequence: CDR1 MDHEN, CDR2 SYDVKM. This CDR3 comprises 17 residues. With V trimmed by 6 bases and J by 6 bases, 15 bases remained unmatched. The CDR3 here is CASSPRAGTGRVQPQHF. CDR3 nucleotide sequence: TGTGCCAGCAGCCCCAGGGCGGGGACAGGGCGAGTTCAGCCCCAGCATTTT.

This clonotype came up many times. J is TRBJ2-5 and V is TRBV5-6; 7 bases line up with TRBD1. Germline assignment: CDR1 SGHDT and CDR2 YYEEEE. V was pared by 4 bases and J by 4 bases, with 16 bases of the junction left unmatched. This CDR3 has 17 residues. Here the CDR3 reads CASSPKNRGLPGETQYF. The CDR3 DNA follows: TGTGCCAGCAGCCCGAAGAACAGGGGCCTGCCCGGAGAGACCCAGTACTTC.

The chain combines TRBV2 with TRBJ2-5, with D possibly matching TRBD2 (5 bases). Trimming removed 2 bases from V and 10 bases from J, with 38 bases in between. The CDR3 is 21 amino acids. The germline gives CDR1 SNHLY, CDR2 FYNNEI. CDR3 region: CASSELRNDIHTLDAGEGQYF. The CDR3, as DNA: TGTGCCAGCAGTGAATTAAGGAACGATATCCATACCCTTGATGCCGGCGAGGGCCAGTACTTC.

This clonotype was counted at least ten times. The rearrangement joins TRBV7-2 to TRBJ2-7; D is undetermined. Germline V gives CDR1 SGHTA, CDR2 FQGNSA. V was trimmed by 7 bases and J by 2 bases, leaving 12 bases between them. The CDR3 sequence is 13 residues long. The CDR3 coding sequence is TGTGCCAGCAACATAGGGATTACCTACGAGCAGTACTTC. It codes for CASNIGITYEQYF.

This clonotype was seen many times. The gene calls are TRBV29-1 and TRBJ1-2, with 8 bases matching TRBD1. Germline trimming cut 4 bases from V and 2 bases from J; bases unmatched to any gene: 6. The CDR3 covers 14 residues. The germline V gene encodes CDR1 SQVTM and CDR2 ANQGSEA. CDR3 DNA sequence: TGCAGCGTTGTGGAGGGACAGGACAACTATGGCTACACCTTC. Translated, it gives CSVVEGQDNYGYTF.

The J gene is TRBJ1-6, the V gene TRBV24-1; 10 bases map to TRBD1. Unmatched junction bases numbered 10, after V lost 5 bases and J lost 7 bases. In germline, CDR1 is KGHDR, CDR2 SFDVKD. This CDR3 spans 17 amino acids. This chain's CDR3 is CATSGTTGGVKNSPLHF. The DNA of the CDR3 is TGTGCCACCAGTGGTACGACAGGGGGCGTGAAGAATTCACCCCTCCACTTT.